This T cell receptor beta chain was obtained from a study of blood T cell repertoires in COVID-19. Study-level background: PBMCs, B-cell-depleted T cells, or T cells were the source of the cDNA or gDNA that made up the material.

This clone was seen more than once but under ten times. Authors' analysis steps: Amplified reference gene primers provided the basis for estimating nucleated cell counts. Using immunoSEQ multiplex PCR, the repertoire was profiled, and TCRdb retains in-frame clones only, with some absent. Clone size and the V and J calls come from that table; the DNA yielded D and trimming. This sample has around 150,000 clones, with roughly nine tenths found just once. The CDR3 is 14 residues long. J gave up 3 bases and V 7 bases, and 6 bases lay outside the gene matches. Germline assignment: CDR1 ENHRY and CDR2 SYGVKD.

The receptor's source is a woman in her sixties or seventies with active COVID-19. The sequenced sample was peripheral blood. V is TRBV10-3 and J is TRBJ2-1; 7 bases fit TRBD2. The CDR3, as DNA: TGTGCCATCAAAGCCAGCGGGATCTACAATGAGCAGTTCTTC. Protein: CAIKASGIYNEQFF.